One sample yielded the 16 T cell receptor beta chains listed below, sequenced in a study of blood T cell repertoires in COVID-19. Sequenced by immunoSEQ multiplex PCR; TCRdb stores in-frame clones only, minus some. Of 75,000 to 90,000 clones detected, approximately 80% appear once; the ten largest clones hold approximately 12%. The specimen was peripheral blood. Receptors originate from a woman between 35 and 50 years old with active or convalescent COVID-19.

This clone was found a few times. This chain links TRBV19 with TRBJ2-3; TRBD2 matches at 12 bases. V trimming: 5 bases; J trimming: 10 bases; junction bases outside the gene matches: 7. This CDR3 spans 14 amino acids. Germline-derived CDR1 and CDR2 are LNHDA and SQIVND (reference sequence). The CDR3 DNA reads TGTGCCAGTAGTCCTAGCGGGAGGGCCAGGTCGCAGTATTTT. It encodes CASSPSGRARSQYF.

The chain uses TRBV3-1 (or the pseudogene TRBV3-2) and TRBJ2-1, with 8 bases that match TRBD1. Trimming at V came to 1 base and at J to 6 bases, leaving 5 bases not matched to a gene. Looked up from germline, CDR1 is LGHDT and CDR2 is YNNKEL (reference sequence). The CDR3 totals 15 residues. The CDR3 coding sequence is TGTGCCAGCAGCCAAGCCCTGGACAGGGCCAATGAGCAGTTCTTC. Protein: CASSQALDRANEQFF.

V usage is TRBV3-1 (or the pseudogene TRBV3-2) and J usage is TRBJ1-4; TRBD1 agrees at 8 bases. The V segment lost 3 bases and the J segment 10 bases; nucleotides outside the gene matches: 4. Germline V CDR1 and CDR2: LGHDT, YNNKEL (reference sequence). This CDR3 has 13 residues. The CDR3 nucleotides read TGTGCCAGCAGCCAGCCAGGGGGCGGAAAACTGTTTTTT. It yields the protein CASSQPGGGKLFF.

This chain joins TRBV19 and TRBJ2-5; D is unresolved. Germline V gene data show CDR1 as LNHDA and CDR2 as SQIVND (reference sequence). V lost 3 bases to trimming and J lost 0 bases, with 5 bases between them. The CDR3 totals 13 residues. This CDR3 is CASSIQDQETQYF. For the CDR3, the DNA is TGTGCCAGTAGTATTCAGGACCAAGAGACCCAGTACTTC.

The J gene is TRBJ1-6, the V gene TRBV29-1; TRBD1 agrees at 7 bases. CDR1 SQVTM and CDR2 ANQGSEA come from the germline V gene. Losses at the gene ends were 5 bases for V and 13 bases for J; bases not matched to a gene: 14. There are 14 residues in the CDR3. In DNA, the CDR3 is TGCAGCGTTCGACAGGGCCCGCGTGGAGAGCCCCTCCACTTT. Translated: CSVRQGPRGEPLHF.

The rearrangement joins TRBV3-1 (or the pseudogene TRBV3-2) to TRBJ1-6, with TRBD1 identical over 9 bases. This CDR3 spans 17 amino acids. With V trimmed by 1 base and J by 4 bases, 5 bases remained unmatched. The germline gives CDR1 LGHDT, CDR2 YNNKEL (reference sequence). Written as DNA, the CDR3 is TGTGCCAGCAGCCAAGTTGCCGGGACAGGGTATAATTCACCCCTCCACTTT. This encodes CASSQVAGTGYNSPLHF.

This clone was seen a handful of times. This chain connects TRBV2 to TRBJ2-7; D might be TRBD2 (6 bases). Germline V lookup: CDR1 SNHLY, CDR2 FYNNEI. The CDR3 is 15 amino acids. The V gene lost 7 bases and the J gene lost 1 base, with 17 bases spanning the gap. CDR3 amino acids: CASTVSTSRSYEQYF. CDR3 bases: TGTGCCAGCACAGTCAGTACTAGCCGGTCCTACGAGCAGTACTTC. The whole variable domain, filled in from reference TRBV2 and TRBJ2-7, reads EPEVTQTPSHQVTQMGQEVILRCVPISNHLYFYWYRQILGQKVEFLVSFYNNEISEKSEIFDDQFSVERPDGSNFTLKIRSTKLEDSAMYFCASTVSTSRSYEQYFGPGTRLTVT.

The chain employs TRBV7-2 and TRBJ1-3; D perhaps matches TRBD1 (5 bases). Trimming took off 8 bases at V and 3 bases at J, with 11 bases between the two ends. This CDR3 has 13 residues. CDR1 and CDR2 (germline): SGHTA, FQGNSA. The chain's CDR3 is CASRQGGGNTIYF. CDR3 DNA: TGTGCCAGCCGTCAGGGAGGTGGAAACACCATATATTTT.

This clone was seen only a few times. The chain carries TRBV6-5 and TRBJ1-6; 8 bases map to TRBD1. Germline lookup yields CDR1 MNHEY and CDR2 SVGAGI. The CDR3 totals 15 residues. Trimming removed 4 bases from V and 11 bases from J; junction bases left unmatched: 10. The CDR3 region is CASSFRQGSLTPLHF. The CDR3 DNA sequence: TGTGCCAGCAGTTTCAGACAGGGGAGCCTCACACCCCTCCACTTT.

This clone was seen only once. The chain has TRBV18 and TRBJ2-3; possible D gene TRBD2, 6 bases. In germline, CDR1 is KGHSH, CDR2 LQKENI. V was pared by 3 bases and J by 4 bases, with 14 bases between. The CDR3 has 15 residues. The chain's CDR3 is CASSPDLTSADTQYF. CDR3 DNA: TGTGCCAGCTCACCTGATTTGACTAGTGCAGATACGCAGTATTTT.

The V and J genes are TRBV5-1 and TRBJ1-1; 10 nucleotides agree with TRBD1. Germline V gives CDR1 SGHRS, CDR2 YFSETQ. Unmatched junction bases numbered 9, after V lost 4 bases and J lost 0 bases. This CDR3 has 17 amino acids. The CDR3 protein is CASSAGQGGNLNTEAFF. In DNA, the CDR3 is TGCGCCAGCAGCGCCGGACAGGGGGGCAATTTGAACACTGAAGCTTTCTTT.

This clone was seen a handful of times. The V gene is TRBV5-5, the J gene TRBJ1-5; the match to TRBD1 covers 8 bases. This CDR3 has 15 amino acids. The V and J ends lost 2 bases and 1 base, in that order; junction bases with no gene match: 2. From germline, CDR1 is SGHKS and CDR2 YYEKEE (reference sequence). CDR3 residues: CASSLNRGSNQPQHF. Here the CDR3 DNA reads TGTGCCAGCAGCTTAAACAGGGGGAGCAATCAGCCCCAGCATTTT.

CDR3 loop: CASSQTRSEQYF. CDR3 DNA sequence: TGTGCCAGCAGCCAAACTCGGAGCGAGCAGTACTTC. The chain uses TRBV3-1 (or the pseudogene TRBV3-2) and TRBJ2-7, with no clear D. This CDR3 has 12 residues. Trimming took off 2 bases at V and 6 bases at J, with 8 bases between the two ends. The germline CDR1 and CDR2 sequences are LGHDT and YNNKEL (reference sequence).

The V call is TRBV7-2, the J call TRBJ1-5; 8 bases line up with TRBD1. The CDR3 is made up of 17 amino acids. Losses at the gene ends were 4 bases for V and 1 base for J; bases not matched to a gene: 9. Per germline, CDR1 SGHTA and CDR2 FQGNSA. CDR3 nucleotide sequence: TGTGCCAGCAGCTCCGGCAGGGGGCGAGGAAGCAATCAGCCCCAGCATTTT. Protein: CASSSGRGRGSNQPQHF.

The rearrangement uses TRBV4-2 and TRBJ2-7; D might be TRBD1 (6 bases). Per the germline V gene, CDR1 is LGHNA and CDR2 is YNFKEQ. V shed 4 bases and J shed 0 bases, with 10 bases lying between them. CDR3 length equals 14 residues. This chain's CDR3 is CASSRGGSSYEQYF. Here the CDR3 DNA reads TGTGCCAGCAGCCGAGGGGGTAGCTCCTACGAGCAGTACTTC.

J is TRBJ2-5 and V is TRBV12-5, with TRBD1 matching over 9 bases. Unmatched junction bases numbered 8, after V lost 5 bases and J lost 4 bases. The CDR3 loop spans 15 amino acids. CDR1 is LGHNT and CDR2 is FRNRAP in the germline V gene. The CDR3 is CASGPGQGRAETQYF. For the CDR3, the DNA is TGTGCTAGTGGTCCGGGACAGGGAAGGGCAGAGACCCAGTACTTC. The full variable domain, with the rest looked up from reference TRBV12-5 and TRBJ2-5, is DARVTQTPRHKVTEMGQEVTMRCQPILGHNTVFWYRQTMMQGLELLAYFRNRAPLDDSGMPKDRFSAEMPDATLATLKIQPSEPRDSAVYFCASGPGQGRAETQYFGPGTRLLVL.